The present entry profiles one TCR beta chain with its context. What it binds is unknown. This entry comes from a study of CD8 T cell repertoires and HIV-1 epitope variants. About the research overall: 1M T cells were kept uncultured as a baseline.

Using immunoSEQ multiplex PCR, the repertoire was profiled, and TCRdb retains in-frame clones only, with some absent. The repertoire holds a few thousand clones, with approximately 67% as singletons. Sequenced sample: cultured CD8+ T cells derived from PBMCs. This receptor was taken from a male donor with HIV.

This CDR3 is CASSTGLKGAYEQYF. Written as DNA, the CDR3 is TGTGCCAGCAGCACCGGACTCAAGGGCGCCTACGAGCAGTACTTC. V is TRBV13 and J is TRBJ2-7; possible D gene TRBD2, 5 bases. The CDR3 has 15 amino acids. The V end lost 5 bases, the J end lost 2 bases, and 16 bases lay between the germline ends. The germline gives CDR1 PRHDT, CDR2 FYEKMQ (reference sequence).